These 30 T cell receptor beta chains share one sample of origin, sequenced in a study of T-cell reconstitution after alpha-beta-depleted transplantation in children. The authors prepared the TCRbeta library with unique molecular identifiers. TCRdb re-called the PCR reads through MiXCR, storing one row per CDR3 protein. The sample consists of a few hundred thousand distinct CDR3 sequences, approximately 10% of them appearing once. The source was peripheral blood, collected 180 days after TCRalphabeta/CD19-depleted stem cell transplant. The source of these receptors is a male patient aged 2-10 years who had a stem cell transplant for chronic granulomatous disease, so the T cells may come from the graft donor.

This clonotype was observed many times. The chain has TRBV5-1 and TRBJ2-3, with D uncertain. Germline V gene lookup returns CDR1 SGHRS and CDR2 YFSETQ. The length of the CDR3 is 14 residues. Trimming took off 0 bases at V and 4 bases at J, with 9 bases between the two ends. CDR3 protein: CASSLDPAPDTQYF. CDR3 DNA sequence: TGCGCCAGCAGCTTGGATCCAGCTCCAGATACGCAGTATTTT.

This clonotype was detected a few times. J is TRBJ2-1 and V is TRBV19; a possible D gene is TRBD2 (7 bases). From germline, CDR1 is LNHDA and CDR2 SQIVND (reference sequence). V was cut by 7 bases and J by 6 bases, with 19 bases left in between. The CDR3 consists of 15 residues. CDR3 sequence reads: CASNSPGEGSNEQFF. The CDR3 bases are TGTGCCAGTAATTCCCCAGGGGAGGGAAGCAATGAGCAGTTCTTC.

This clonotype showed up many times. The CDR3 nucleotides read TGTGCCAGCAGTCCCCCCTCCCGGGAGGAAGAGACCCAGTACTTC. Amino acids: CASSPPSREEETQYF. The chain employs TRBV27 and TRBJ2-5; TRBD2 matches 7 bases. The V gene's germline CDR1 is MNHEY and CDR2 SMNVEV (reference sequence). CDR3 length: 15 amino acids. V shed 5 bases, J shed 3 bases, and the junction held 9 bases outside the gene matches.

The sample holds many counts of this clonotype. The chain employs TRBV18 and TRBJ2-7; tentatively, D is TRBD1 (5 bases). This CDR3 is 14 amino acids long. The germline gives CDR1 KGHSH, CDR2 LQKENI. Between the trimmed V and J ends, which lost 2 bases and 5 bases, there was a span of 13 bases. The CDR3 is CASSPAGNGHEQYF. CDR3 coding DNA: TGTGCCAGCTCACCAGCAGGGAACGGGCACGAGCAGTACTTC.

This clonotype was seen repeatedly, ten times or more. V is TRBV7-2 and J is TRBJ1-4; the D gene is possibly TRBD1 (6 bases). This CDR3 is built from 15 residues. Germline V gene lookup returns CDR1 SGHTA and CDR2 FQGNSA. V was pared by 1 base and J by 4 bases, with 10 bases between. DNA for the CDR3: TGTGCCAGCAGCTTAGGGGGGCTCGGTAATGAAAAACTGTTTTTT. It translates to CASSLGGLGNEKLFF.

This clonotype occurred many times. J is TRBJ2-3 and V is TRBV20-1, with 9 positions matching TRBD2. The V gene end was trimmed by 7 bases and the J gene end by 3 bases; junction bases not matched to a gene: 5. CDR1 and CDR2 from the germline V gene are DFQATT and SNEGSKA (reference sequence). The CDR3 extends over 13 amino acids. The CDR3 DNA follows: TGCAGTGTCAAGCGGGGGGTTACAGATACGCAGTATTTT. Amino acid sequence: CSVKRGVTDTQYF.

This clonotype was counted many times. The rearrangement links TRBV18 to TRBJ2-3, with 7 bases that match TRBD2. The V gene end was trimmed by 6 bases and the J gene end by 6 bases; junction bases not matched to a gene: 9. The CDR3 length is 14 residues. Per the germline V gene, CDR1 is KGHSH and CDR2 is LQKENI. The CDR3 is CASSPGTMADTQYF. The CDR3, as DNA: TGTGCCAGCTCCCCCGGGACTATGGCCGATACGCAGTATTTT.

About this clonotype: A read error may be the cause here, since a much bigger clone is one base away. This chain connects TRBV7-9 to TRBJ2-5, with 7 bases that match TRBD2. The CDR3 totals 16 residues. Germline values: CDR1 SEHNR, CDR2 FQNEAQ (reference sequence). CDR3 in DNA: TGTGCCGGCAGCCCCCGACTAGGGAGGGGAAAAGAGACCCAGTACTTC. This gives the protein CAGSPRLGRGKETQYF. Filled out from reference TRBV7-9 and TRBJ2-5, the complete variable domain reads DTGVSQNPRHKITKRGQNVTFRCDPISEHNRLYWYRQTLGQGPEFLTYFQNEAQLEKSRLLSDRFSAERPKGSFSTLEIQRTEQGDSAMYLCAGSPRLGRGKETQYFGPGTRLLVL.

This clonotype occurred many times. The CDR3 loop is CASSGSRGWNTEAFF. The CDR3, as DNA: TGTGCCAGCAGTGGTAGTAGAGGATGGAACACTGAAGCTTTCTTT. The chain uses TRBV6-1 and TRBJ1-1; D gene unclear. CDR3 size: 15 residues. V shed 4 bases and J shed 1 base, with 13 bases lying between them. Germline assignment: CDR1 MNHNS and CDR2 SASEGT.

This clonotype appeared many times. The CDR3 nucleotides read TGCAGTGCTAGAGATAAGTGGTGGGGACTAGTCTCCTACGAGCAGTACTTC. Protein: CSARDKWWGLVSYEQYF. This chain connects TRBV20-1 to TRBJ2-7; 8 bases line up with TRBD2. Germline trimming cut 0 bases from V and 0 bases from J; bases unmatched to any gene: 10. Germline-derived CDR1 and CDR2 are DFQATT and SNEGSKA (reference sequence). The CDR3 spans 17 residues.

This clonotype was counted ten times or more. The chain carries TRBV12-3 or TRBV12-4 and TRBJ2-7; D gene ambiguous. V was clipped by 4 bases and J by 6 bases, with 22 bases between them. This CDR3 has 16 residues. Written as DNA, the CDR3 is TGTGCCAGCAGTTCCCGGGTGAAGTCCCCCATGACCGAGCAGTACTTC. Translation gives CASSSRVKSPMTEQYF.

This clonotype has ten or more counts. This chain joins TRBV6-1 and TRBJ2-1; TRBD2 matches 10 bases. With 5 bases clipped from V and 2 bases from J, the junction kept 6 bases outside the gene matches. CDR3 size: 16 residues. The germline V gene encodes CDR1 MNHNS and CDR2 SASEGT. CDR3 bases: TGTGCCAGCAGTACCCAACTAGCGGGACCCTACAATGAGCAGTTCTTC. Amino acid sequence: CASSTQLAGPYNEQFF.

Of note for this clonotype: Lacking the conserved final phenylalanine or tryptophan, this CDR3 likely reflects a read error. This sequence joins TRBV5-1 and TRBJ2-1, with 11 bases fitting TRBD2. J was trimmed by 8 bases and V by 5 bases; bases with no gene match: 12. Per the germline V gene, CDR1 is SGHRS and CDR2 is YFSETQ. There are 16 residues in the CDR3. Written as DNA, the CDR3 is TGCGCCAGCAGATCCTTAGCGGGAGGGCCTAAGGATGAGCAGTTCCTC. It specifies CASRSLAGGPKDEQFL.

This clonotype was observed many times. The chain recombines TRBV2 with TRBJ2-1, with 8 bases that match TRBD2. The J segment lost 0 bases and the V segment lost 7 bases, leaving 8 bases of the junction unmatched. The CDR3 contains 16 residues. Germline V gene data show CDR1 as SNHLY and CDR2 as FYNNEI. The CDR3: CASNLLAASSYNEQFF. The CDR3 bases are TGTGCCAGCAACTTACTAGCGGCAAGCTCCTACAATGAGCAGTTCTTC.

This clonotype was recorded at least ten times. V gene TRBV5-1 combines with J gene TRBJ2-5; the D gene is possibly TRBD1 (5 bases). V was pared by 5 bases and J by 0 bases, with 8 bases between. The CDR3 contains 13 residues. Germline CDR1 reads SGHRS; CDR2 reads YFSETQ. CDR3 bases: TGCGCCAGCAGAGACAGAGACCAAGAGACCCAGTACTTC. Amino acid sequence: CASRDRDQETQYF.

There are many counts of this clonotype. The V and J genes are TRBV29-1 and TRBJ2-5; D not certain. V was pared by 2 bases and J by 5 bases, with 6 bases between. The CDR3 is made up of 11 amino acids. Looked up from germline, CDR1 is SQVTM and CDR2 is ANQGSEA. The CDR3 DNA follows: TGCAGCGTTGAAAGGCTTGAGACCCAGTACTTC. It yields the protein CSVERLETQYF.

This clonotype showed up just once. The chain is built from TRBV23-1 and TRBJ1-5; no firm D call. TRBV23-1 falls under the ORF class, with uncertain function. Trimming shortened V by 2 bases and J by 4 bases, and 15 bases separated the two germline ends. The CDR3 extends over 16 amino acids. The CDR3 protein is CASSQESVLGNQPQHF. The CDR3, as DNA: TGCGCCAGCAGTCAAGAATCCGTCCTGGGGAATCAGCCCCAGCATTTT.

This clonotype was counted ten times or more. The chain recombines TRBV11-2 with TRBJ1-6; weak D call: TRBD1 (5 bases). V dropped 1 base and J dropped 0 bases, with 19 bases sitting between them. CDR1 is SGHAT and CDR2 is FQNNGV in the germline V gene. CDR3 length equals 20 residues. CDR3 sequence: CASSLVGVRAASSYNSPLHF. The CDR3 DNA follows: TGTGCCAGCAGCTTAGTAGGGGTACGGGCGGCGAGCTCCTATAATTCACCCCTCCACTTT.

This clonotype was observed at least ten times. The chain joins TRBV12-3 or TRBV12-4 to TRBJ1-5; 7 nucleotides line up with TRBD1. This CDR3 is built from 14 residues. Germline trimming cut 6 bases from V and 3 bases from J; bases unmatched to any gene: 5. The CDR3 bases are TGTGCCAGCAGACGCGACAGGGTCAATCAGCCCCAGCATTTT. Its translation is CASRRDRVNQPQHF.

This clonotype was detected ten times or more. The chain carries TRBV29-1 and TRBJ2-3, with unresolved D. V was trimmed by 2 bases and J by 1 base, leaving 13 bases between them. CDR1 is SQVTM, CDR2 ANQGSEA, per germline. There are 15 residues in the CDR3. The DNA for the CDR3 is TGCAGCGTTGAAAATTTGAGAAAGGGCACAGATACGCAGTATTTT. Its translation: CSVENLRKGTDTQYF.

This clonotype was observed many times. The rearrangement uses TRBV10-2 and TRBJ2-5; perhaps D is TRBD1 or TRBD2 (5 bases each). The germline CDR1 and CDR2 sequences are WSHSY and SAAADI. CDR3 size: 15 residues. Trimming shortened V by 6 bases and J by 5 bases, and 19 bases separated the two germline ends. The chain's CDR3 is CASRAGTSPGETQYF. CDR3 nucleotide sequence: TGCGCCAGCAGGGCCGGGACCTCCCCCGGGGAGACCCAGTACTTC.

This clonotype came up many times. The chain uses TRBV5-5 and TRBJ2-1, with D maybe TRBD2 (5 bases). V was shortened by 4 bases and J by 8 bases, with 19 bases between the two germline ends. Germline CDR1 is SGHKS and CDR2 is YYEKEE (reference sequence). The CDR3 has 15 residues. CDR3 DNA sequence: TGTGCCAGCAGCCCCATTCGCGCCTTGGGAGATGAGCAGTTCTTC. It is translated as CASSPIRALGDEQFF.

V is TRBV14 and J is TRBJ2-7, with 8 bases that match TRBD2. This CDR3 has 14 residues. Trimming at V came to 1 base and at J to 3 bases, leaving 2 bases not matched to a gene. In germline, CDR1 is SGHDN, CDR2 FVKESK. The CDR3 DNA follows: TGTGCCAGCAGCCAAGGCGGGAGGCACTACGAGCAGTACTTC. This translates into CASSQGGRHYEQYF.

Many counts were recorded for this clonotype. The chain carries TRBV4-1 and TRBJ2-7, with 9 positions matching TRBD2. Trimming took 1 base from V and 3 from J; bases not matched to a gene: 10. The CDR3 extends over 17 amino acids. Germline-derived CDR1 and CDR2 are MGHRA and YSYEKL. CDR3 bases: TGCGCCAGCAGCCAAGGGGGGACTAGCCATCGAATCTACGAGCAGTACTTC. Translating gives CASSQGGTSHRIYEQYF.

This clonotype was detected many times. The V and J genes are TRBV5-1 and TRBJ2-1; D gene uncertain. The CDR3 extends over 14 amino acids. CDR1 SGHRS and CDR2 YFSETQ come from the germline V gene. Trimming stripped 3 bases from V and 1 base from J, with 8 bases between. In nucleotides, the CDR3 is TGCGCCAGCAGCTACTCGGTTTCCTACAATGAGCAGTTCTTC. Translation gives CASSYSVSYNEQFF.

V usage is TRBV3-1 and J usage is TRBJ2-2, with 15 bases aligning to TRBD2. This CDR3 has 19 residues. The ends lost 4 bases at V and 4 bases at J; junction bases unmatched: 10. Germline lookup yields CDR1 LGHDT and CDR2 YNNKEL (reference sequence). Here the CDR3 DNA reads TGTGCCAGCAGCCGAACTCCGGGACTAGCGGGGGGAGTCACCGGGGAGCTGTTTTTT. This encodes CASSRTPGLAGGVTGELFF.

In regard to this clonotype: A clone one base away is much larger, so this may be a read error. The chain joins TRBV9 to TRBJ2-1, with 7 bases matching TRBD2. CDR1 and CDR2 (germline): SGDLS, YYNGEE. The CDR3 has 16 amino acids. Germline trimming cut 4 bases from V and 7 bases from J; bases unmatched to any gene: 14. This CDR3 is CASSIGEGPPKNEQFF. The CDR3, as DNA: TGTGCCAGCAGCATAGGGGAGGGGCCACCTAAAAATGAGCAGTTCTTC.

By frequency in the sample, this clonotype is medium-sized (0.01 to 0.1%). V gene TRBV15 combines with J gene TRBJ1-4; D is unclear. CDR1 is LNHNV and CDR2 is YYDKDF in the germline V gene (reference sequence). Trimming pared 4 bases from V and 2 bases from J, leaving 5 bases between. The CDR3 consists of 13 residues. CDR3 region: CATSTWTNEKLFF. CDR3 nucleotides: TGTGCCACCAGCACCTGGACTAATGAAAAACTGTTTTTT.

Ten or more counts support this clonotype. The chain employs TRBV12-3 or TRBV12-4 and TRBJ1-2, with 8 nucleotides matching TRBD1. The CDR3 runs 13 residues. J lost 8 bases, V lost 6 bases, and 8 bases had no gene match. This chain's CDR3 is CASSEDRGRGYTF. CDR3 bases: TGTGCCAGCAGCGAAGACAGGGGCCGGGGCTACACCTTC.

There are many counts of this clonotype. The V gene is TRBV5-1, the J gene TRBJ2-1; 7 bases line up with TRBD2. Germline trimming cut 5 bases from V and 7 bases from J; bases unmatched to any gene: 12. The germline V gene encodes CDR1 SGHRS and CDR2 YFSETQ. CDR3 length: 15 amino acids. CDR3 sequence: CASRSGTNSGNEQFF. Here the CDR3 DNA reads TGCGCCAGCAGGTCCGGGACTAATAGTGGGAATGAGCAGTTCTTC.